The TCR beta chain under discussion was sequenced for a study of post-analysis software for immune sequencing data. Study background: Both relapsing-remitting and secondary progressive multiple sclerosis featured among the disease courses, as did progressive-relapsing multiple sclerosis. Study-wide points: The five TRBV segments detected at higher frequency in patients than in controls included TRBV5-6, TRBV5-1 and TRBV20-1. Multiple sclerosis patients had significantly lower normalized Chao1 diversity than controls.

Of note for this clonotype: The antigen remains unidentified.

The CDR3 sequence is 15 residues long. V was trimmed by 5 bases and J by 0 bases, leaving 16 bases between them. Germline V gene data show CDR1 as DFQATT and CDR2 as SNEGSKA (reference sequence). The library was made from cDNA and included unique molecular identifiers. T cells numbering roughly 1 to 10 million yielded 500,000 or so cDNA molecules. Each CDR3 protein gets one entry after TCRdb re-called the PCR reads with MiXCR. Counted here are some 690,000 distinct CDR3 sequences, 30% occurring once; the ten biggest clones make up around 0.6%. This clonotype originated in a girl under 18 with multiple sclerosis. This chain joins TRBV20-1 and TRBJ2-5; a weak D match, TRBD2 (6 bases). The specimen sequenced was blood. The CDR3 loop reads CSAPTGGSYQETQYF. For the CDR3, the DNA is TGCAGTGCTCCTACTGGGGGGTCCTACCAAGAGACCCAGTACTTC.